A single sample is the source of the 5 T cell receptor beta chains below, sequenced in a study of shared clonotypes between healthy human individuals. Repertoires were generated with immunoSEQ multiplex PCR, while TCRdb's copy carries only in-frame clones and drops some. This sample yields some 1.5 million clones, of which around 97% are seen a single time; over 1% belongs to the top ten. The sample comprised naive CD4+ T cells sorted from blood. Specified subset: CD45RA+ positively selected. The receptors come from a man aged 25-45 years in good health.

The J gene is TRBJ2-7, the V gene TRBV5-6, with 7 bases fitting TRBD1. After removal of 3 bases from V and 5 bases from J, the junction contained 8 bases not matched to a gene. This CDR3 contains 14 residues. Per the germline V gene, CDR1 is SGHDT and CDR2 is YYEEEE. Here the CDR3 DNA reads TGTGCCAGCAGCTATATAGACAGGGACAACGAGCAGTACTTC. This encodes CASSYIDRDNEQYF.

With respect to this clone: A junction end diverges from the germline sequence, so it may reflect a read error. Other DNA sequences of this sample code for an identical CDR3. V and J are TRBV7-2 and TRBJ2-3; 11 bases are shared with TRBD2. The CDR3 is 14 amino acids. CDR1 and CDR2 from the germline V gene are SGHTA and FQGNSA. CDR3 coding DNA: TGTGCCAGCAGCCTAGCGGGAGGAACAGATACGCAGTATTTT. Residues: CASSLAGGTDTQYF.

This chain links TRBV18 with TRBJ2-7; 7 bases fit TRBD1. Trimming cost V 6 bases and J 7 bases; bases outside gene matches: 9. This CDR3 has 13 amino acids. Per germline, CDR1 KGHSH and CDR2 LQKENI. CDR3 amino acids: CASSGQTYEEQYF. CDR3 bases: TGTGCCAGCTCGGGACAGACATATGAAGAGCAGTACTTC.

The V gene is TRBV4-1, the J gene TRBJ2-3; TRBD2 matches 11 bases. V lost 4 bases, J lost 0 bases, and 15 bases stayed unmatched. Germline CDR1 reads MGHRA; CDR2 reads YSYEKL. The CDR3 covers 20 residues. The CDR3 region has the DNA TGCGCCAGCAGCCTACAGTGGGCTAGCGGGAGGTCTCCCAGCACAGATACGCAGTATTTT. It codes for CASSLQWASGRSPSTDTQYF.

The genes are TRBV18 and TRBJ2-7; D not certain. V dropped 3 bases and J dropped 6 bases, with 9 bases sitting between them. Germline loops: CDR1 KGHSH, CDR2 LQKENI. CDR3 length equals 12 residues. CDR3 DNA: TGTGCCAGCTCACCCCCTAACGCCGAGCAGTACTTC. It yields the protein CASSPPNAEQYF. Complete variable domain (other parts from reference TRBV18 and TRBJ2-7): NAGVMQNPRHLVRRRGQEARLRCSPMKGHSHVYWYRQLPEEGLKFMVYLQKENIIDESGMPKERFSAEFPKEGPSILRIQQVVRGDSAAYFCASSPPNAEQYFGPGTRLTVT.